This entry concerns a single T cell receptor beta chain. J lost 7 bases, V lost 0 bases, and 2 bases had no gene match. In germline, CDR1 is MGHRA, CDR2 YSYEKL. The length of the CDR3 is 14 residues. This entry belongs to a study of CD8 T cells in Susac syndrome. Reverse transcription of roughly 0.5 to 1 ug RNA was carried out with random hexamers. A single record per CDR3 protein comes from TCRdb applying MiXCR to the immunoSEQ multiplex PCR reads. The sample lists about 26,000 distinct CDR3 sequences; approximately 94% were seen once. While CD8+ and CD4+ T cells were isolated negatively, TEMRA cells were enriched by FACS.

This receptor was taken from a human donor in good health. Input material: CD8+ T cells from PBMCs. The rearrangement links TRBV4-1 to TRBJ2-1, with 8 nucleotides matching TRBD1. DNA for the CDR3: TGCGCCAGCAGCCAAGAAAACAGGGGGAATGAGCAGTTCTTC. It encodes CASSQENRGNEQFF.